These 18 T cell receptor beta chains originate from one sample sequenced in a study of identical twins. TCRdb analysed the 5' RACE reads with MiXCR anew, one entry per CDR3 protein. The table lists more than 350,000 distinct CDR3 sequences, approximately 8.7% of them singletons. Specimen: naive T cells sorted from blood. Receptors originate from a woman in her forties or fifties in good health.

CDR3 sequence reads: CASSQGWRDYYSTDTQYF. In nucleotides, the CDR3 is TGTGCCAGCAGCCAAGGCTGGCGGGATTACTATAGCACAGATACGCAGTATTTT. The chain carries TRBV4-2 and TRBJ2-3; a possible D gene is TRBD2 (6 bases). This CDR3 is 18 amino acids long. Germline CDR1 and CDR2: LGHNA and YNFKEQ. The V end lost 1 base, the J end lost 0 bases, and 17 bases lay between the germline ends.

The gene calls are TRBV3-1 and TRBJ2-2, with D maybe TRBD1 (6 bases). V was shortened by 4 bases and J by 6 bases, with 9 bases between the two germline ends. Looked up from germline, CDR1 is LGHDT and CDR2 is YNNKEL (reference sequence). The CDR3 consists of 13 residues. CDR3: CASSPTGPGELFF. In DNA form, the CDR3 reads TGTGCCAGCAGCCCGACAGGTCCCGGGGAGCTGTTTTTT.

The chain carries TRBV6-2 or TRBV6-3 and TRBJ1-5, with D hard to call. Germline V gene sequence: CDR1 MNHEY, CDR2 SVGEGT. V was shortened by 7 bases and J by 2 bases, with 12 bases between the two germline ends. There are 14 residues in the CDR3. CDR3 nucleotide sequence: TGTGCCAGCACCATATACGGGGGCAATCAGCCCCAGCATTTT. Its translation is CASTIYGGNQPQHF.

This clonotype was seen more than once but under ten times. The chain uses TRBV20-1 and TRBJ1-6; D call uncertain. The CDR3 is 13 residues long. Trimming shortened V by 2 bases and J by 3 bases, and 5 bases separated the two germline ends. The germline V gene encodes CDR1 DFQATT and CDR2 SNEGSKA (reference sequence). The chain's CDR3 is CSARSSYNSPLHF. CDR3 bases: TGCAGTGCTAGATCCAGCTATAATTCACCCCTCCACTTT.

The rearrangement links TRBV12-3 or TRBV12-4 to TRBJ2-2; D is undetermined. This CDR3 is built from 14 residues. The germline V and J ends were trimmed by 1 base and 4 bases, with 7 bases remaining between them. CDR3 coding DNA: TGTGCCAGCAGTTTAGGACCCAGCACCGGGGAGCTGTTTTTT. Residues: CASSLGPSTGELFF.

This chain connects TRBV9 to TRBJ2-1, with 10 positions matching TRBD1. CDR1 is SGDLS, CDR2 YYNGEE, per germline. The CDR3 has 17 residues. Trimming at V came to 0 bases and at J to 3 bases, leaving 6 bases not matched to a gene. In DNA, the CDR3 is TGTGCCAGCAGCGTAGCGGGGCGGACAGGGGGCTACAATGAGCAGTTCTTC. Translated: CASSVAGRTGGYNEQFF.

This clonotype appeared a single time. For the CDR3, the DNA is TGTGCCAGCAGCTGGGGCAGTGGGGCAGGCTACACCTTC. This sequence encodes CASSWGSGAGYTF. The rearrangement links TRBV7-9 to TRBJ1-2; maybe TRBD1 (5 bases). Germline V gene sequence: CDR1 SEHNR, CDR2 FQNEAQ (reference sequence). The V end was cut by 4 bases, the J end by 8 bases, with 14 bases between. The CDR3 extends over 13 amino acids.

This clonotype was counted between two and nine times. The chain couples TRBV12-3 or TRBV12-4 to TRBJ1-2; TRBD1 matches at 8 bases. The CDR3 is 13 residues long. V lost 5 bases, J lost 9 bases, and 8 bases stayed unmatched. The CDR3 region is CASSPGGQGSYTF. The DNA for the CDR3 is TGTGCCAGCAGTCCGGGAGGACAGGGTAGCTACACCTTC.

The chain employs TRBV12-3 or TRBV12-4 and TRBJ1-1; D is possibly TRBD1 (5 bases). V was cut by 10 bases and J by 0 bases, with 15 bases left in between. The CDR3 length is 14 residues. The CDR3 is CATGAGPMNTEAFF. Written as DNA, the CDR3 is TGTGCCACCGGGGCGGGGCCCATGAACACTGAAGCTTTCTTT.

This clonotype was counted between two and nine times. The junction departs from the called germline gene at one end, perhaps through a read error. The chain joins TRBV7-6 to TRBJ2-1; 7 bases are a match to TRBD1. Germline V gives CDR1 SGHVS, CDR2 FNYEAQ. The CDR3 consists of 12 residues. The CDR3 nucleotides are TGTGCCAGCAGCCAACAAATGGGACAGCCGCTCTTC. The encoded protein is CASSQQMGQPLF.

The chain links TRBV29-1 to TRBJ2-1; D is unclear. CDR1 is SQVTM, CDR2 ANQGSEA, per germline. The CDR3 covers 13 residues. The V and J ends lost 0 bases and 5 bases respectively, with 8 bases between them. The CDR3 sequence: CSVEEGANNEQFF. CDR3 coding DNA: TGCAGCGTTGAAGAAGGTGCGAACAATGAGCAGTTCTTC.

This clonotype was seen only a few times. This rearrangement joins TRBV6-6 to TRBJ2-3; D remains unclear. V was shortened by 6 bases and J by 1 base, with 11 bases between the two germline ends. Germline CDR1 reads MNHNY; CDR2 reads SVGAGI (reference sequence). This CDR3 has 14 amino acids. CDR3 DNA: TGTGCCAGCAGCGAAGGGTATGGCACAGATACGCAGTATTTT. This codes for CASSEGYGTDTQYF.

There are a few counts of this clonotype. The V gene is TRBV11-3, the J gene TRBJ2-1; 9 nucleotides match TRBD1. Germline CDR1 SGHNT, CDR2 YENEEA. This CDR3 is 15 amino acids long. Trimming took 2 bases from V and 5 from J; bases not matched to a gene: 4. The CDR3 coding sequence is TGTGCCAGCAGCTTACCGGGACAGGGTAACAATGAGCAGTTCTTC. Amino acids: CASSLPGQGNNEQFF.

This clonotype was seen only a few times. The gene calls are TRBV18 and TRBJ2-3; D might be TRBD2 (6 bases). The CDR3 has 15 residues. Germline CDR1 and CDR2: KGHSH and LQKENI. V was trimmed by 2 bases and J by 1 base, leaving 10 bases between them. The CDR3 DNA reads as TGTGCCAGCTCACCAAGCCAGCGGGGCACAGATACGCAGTATTTT. This sequence encodes CASSPSQRGTDTQYF.

In its sample, this clonotype was seen many times. The chain joins TRBV4-2 to TRBJ2-7; D not certain. This CDR3 has 15 amino acids. The V gene lost 0 bases and the J gene lost 0 bases, with 9 bases spanning the gap. The V gene's germline CDR1 is LGHNA and CDR2 YNFKEQ. The CDR3 region is CASSQEPQSSYEQYF. CDR3 bases: TGTGCCAGCAGCCAAGAACCACAGAGCTCCTACGAGCAGTACTTC.

The CDR3: CASSGTPGPARDTQYF. CDR3 nucleotide sequence: TGCGCCAGCAGCGGTACTCCGGGCCCTGCCCGGGATACGCAGTATTTT. The genes are TRBV5-1 and TRBJ2-3; D unresolved. Germline CDR1 and CDR2: SGHRS and YFSETQ. The CDR3 is made up of 16 amino acids. Trimming stripped 4 bases from V and 6 bases from J, with 21 bases between.

The J gene is TRBJ2-7, the V gene TRBV15; D perhaps matches TRBD2 (6 bases). Germline V gene lookup returns CDR1 LNHNV and CDR2 YYDKDF (reference sequence). V lost 3 bases and J 6 bases, leaving 15 bases between the germline ends. The CDR3 covers 14 residues. In nucleotides, the CDR3 is TGTGCCACCAGCAGGCCTTCCAAGGAGGGCGAGCAGTACTTC. It codes for CATSRPSKEGEQYF. The full variable domain, its missing parts supplied by reference TRBV15 and TRBJ2-7, is DAMVIQNPRYQVTQFGKPVTLSCSQTLNHNVMYWYQQKSSQAPKLLFHYYDKDFNNEADTPDNFQSRRPNTSFCFLDIRSPGLGDTAMYLCATSRPSKEGEQYFGPGTRLTVT.

This clonotype was counted a few times. CDR3 sequence reads: CASNRESLYEQYF. In DNA form, the CDR3 reads TGTGCCAGCAATCGGGAGTCGCTCTACGAGCAGTACTTC. The rearrangement links TRBV2 to TRBJ2-7, with a tentative D call TRBD2 (6 bases). The CDR3 is 13 residues long. Trimming shortened V by 7 bases and J by 3 bases, and 13 bases separated the two germline ends. CDR1 is SNHLY and CDR2 is FYNNEI in the germline V gene.